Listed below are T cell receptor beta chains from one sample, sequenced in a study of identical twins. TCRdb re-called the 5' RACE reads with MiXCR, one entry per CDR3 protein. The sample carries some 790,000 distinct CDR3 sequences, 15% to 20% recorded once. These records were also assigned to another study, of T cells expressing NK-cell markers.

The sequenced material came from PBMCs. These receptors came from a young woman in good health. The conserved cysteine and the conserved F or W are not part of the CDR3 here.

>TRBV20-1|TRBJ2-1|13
SAQRRTSGYNEQF
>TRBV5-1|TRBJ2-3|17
ASSLGLAGGPRGTDTQY
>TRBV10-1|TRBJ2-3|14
ASSERGSSIGDTQY
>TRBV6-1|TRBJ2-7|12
ASSLGDYTYEQY
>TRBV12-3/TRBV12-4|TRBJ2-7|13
ASSPGGGHSYEQY
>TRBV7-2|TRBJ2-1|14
ASRKSGGASENEQF
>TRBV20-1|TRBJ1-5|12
SASTRQSNQPQH
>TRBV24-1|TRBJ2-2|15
ATSDFGGTGGTGELF
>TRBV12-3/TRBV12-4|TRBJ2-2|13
ASSLRDRGTGELF
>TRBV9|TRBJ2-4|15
ASSVGAGGPSQNIQY
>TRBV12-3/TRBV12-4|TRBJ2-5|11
ASVAGPGETQY
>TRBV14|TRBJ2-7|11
ASSLGTVHEQY
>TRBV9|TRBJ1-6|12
ASSVAGVGSPLH
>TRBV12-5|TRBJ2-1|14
ASGVEDYSTFDEQF
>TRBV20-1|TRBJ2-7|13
SASPRGAYTYEQY
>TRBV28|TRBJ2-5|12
ASRRRGSTETQY
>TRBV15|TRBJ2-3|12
ATSRWTATDTQY
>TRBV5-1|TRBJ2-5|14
ASSLAGGSFQETQY
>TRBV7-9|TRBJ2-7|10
ASSLNDGPKY
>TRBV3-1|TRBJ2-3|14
ASSERLAGVTDTQY
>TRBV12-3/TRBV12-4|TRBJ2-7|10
ASSEGGSEQY
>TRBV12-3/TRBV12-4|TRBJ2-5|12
ASSRGGPEKTQY
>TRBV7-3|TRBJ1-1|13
ASSFSGTGPAEAF
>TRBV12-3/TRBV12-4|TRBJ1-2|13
ASSRSVEASRGYT
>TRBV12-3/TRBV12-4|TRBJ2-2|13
ASSFDGFITGELF
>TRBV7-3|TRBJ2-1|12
ASSLRDGYNEQF
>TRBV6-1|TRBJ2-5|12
ASRRGPSQETQY
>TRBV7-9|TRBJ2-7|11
ASSFTLGAEQY
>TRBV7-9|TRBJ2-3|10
ASSFELHTQY
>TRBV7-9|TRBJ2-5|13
ASSTNQGRRKTQY
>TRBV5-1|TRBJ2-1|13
ASSPWGDPYNEQF
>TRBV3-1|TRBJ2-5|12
ASSRQGYQETQY
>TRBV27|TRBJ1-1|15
ASSLDRVSKKYTEAF
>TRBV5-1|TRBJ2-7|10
ASSPAVSEQY
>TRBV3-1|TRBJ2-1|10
ASSQNNNEQF
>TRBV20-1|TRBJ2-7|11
SARLLPSYEQY
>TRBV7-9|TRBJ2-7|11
ASSSQRGGEQY
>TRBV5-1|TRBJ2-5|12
ASSPGTPQETQY
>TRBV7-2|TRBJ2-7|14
ASSPKGGTGAYEQY
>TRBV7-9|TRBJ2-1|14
ASSLGPRGTYNEQF
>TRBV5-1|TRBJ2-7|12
ASSKGQASYEQY
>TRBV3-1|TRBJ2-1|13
ASSEGLAANNEQF
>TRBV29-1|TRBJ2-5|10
SVVGVQETQY